The 11 T cell receptor beta chains given below trace back to one sample, sequenced in a study of blood T cells in healthy people across ages. Then a second PCR, running roughly 6 to 12 cycles, was carried out with a sample-barcoded 5' primer and a J-beta primer mix. TCRdb reanalysed the 5' RACE reads using MiXCR and keeps one entry per CDR3 protein. The data hold around 280,000 distinct CDR3 sequences, with 25% to 30% observed a single time. The specimen sequenced was blood. The source of these receptors is a woman in her 70s in good health.

In this sample, this clonotype turned up many times. This sequence joins TRBV5-6 and TRBJ2-2; D gene unclear. Trimming removed 2 bases from V and 2 bases from J, with 10 bases in between. This CDR3 has 15 amino acids. Germline V gene data show CDR1 as SGHDT and CDR2 as YYEEEE. CDR3 sequence (DNA): TGTGCCAGCAGCTTAAGTGGGGTAAACACCGGGGAGCTGTTTTTT. This codes for CASSLSGVNTGELFF. The whole variable domain, remainder taken from reference TRBV5-6 and TRBJ2-2, is DAGVTQSPTHLIKTRGQQVTLRCSPKSGHDTVSWYQQALGQGPQFIFQYYEEEERQRGNFPDRFSGHQFPNYSSELNVNALLLGDSALYLCASSLSGVNTGELFFGEGSRLTVL.

For this clonotype: This may be a read error, as it is one base from a much larger clone. The chain combines TRBV29-1 with TRBJ2-2; D is possibly TRBD1 or TRBD2 (5 bases each). This CDR3 has 16 amino acids. Germline V gene lookup returns CDR1 SQVTM and CDR2 ANQGSEA. In DNA form, the CDR3 reads TGCAGCGCTGGGGGAACCGGGTTTAAAGTCAACGGGGAGCTGCTTTTT. Amino acid sequence: CSAGGTGFKVNGELLF.

This chain uses TRBV29-1 with TRBJ2-3; D unresolved. Trimming removed 4 bases at V and 12 bases at J, with 14 bases between. The V gene's germline CDR1 is SQVTM and CDR2 ANQGSEA. The CDR3 is 11 amino acids. Here the CDR3 DNA reads TGCAGCGTTGTTAAGGACCCGAGACAGTATTTT. Its translation is CSVVKDPRQYF.

This clonotype was observed a few times. The CDR3 protein is CASSSGTGVVEQYF. CDR3 nucleotides: TGTGCCAGCAGCTCCGGGACAGGGGTGGTCGAGCAGTACTTC. The chain joins TRBV6-5 to TRBJ2-7, with 10 bases that match TRBD1. J was trimmed by 6 bases and V by 6 bases; bases with no gene match: 8. Germline values: CDR1 MNHEY, CDR2 SVGAGI. This CDR3 is 14 amino acids long.

In this sample, this clonotype turned up a few times. The chain employs TRBV5-1 and TRBJ2-7; D may be TRBD1 or TRBD2 (5 bases each). CDR1 and CDR2 from the germline V gene are SGHRS and YFSETQ. The CDR3 contains 17 residues. With 4 bases removed from V and 0 bases from J, the gap between germline ends came to 20 bases. The CDR3 DNA reads as TGCGCCAGCAGCCCGACAGATGGACTCGATAGCTCCTACGAGCAGTACTTC. Translated, it gives CASSPTDGLDSSYEQYF.

This clonotype has only one observation. The rearrangement uses TRBV7-2 and TRBJ2-1; D remains unclear. This CDR3 has 14 amino acids. V lost 1 base and J 6 bases, leaving 10 bases between the germline ends. The germline V gene encodes CDR1 SGHTA and CDR2 FQGNSA. CDR3 region: CASSLVIWGNEQFF. DNA of the CDR3: TGTGCCAGCAGCTTAGTTATCTGGGGCAATGAGCAGTTCTTC.

This clonotype came up a few times. The rearrangement joins TRBV28 to TRBJ2-5, with 10 positions matching TRBD2. With the DNA end fitting TRBJ2-7 better, the J assignment may be wrong. Germline CDR1 MDHEN, CDR2 SYDVKM. The CDR3 contains 16 residues. Here the CDR3 reads CASSSLVAGGWYEQYF. The DNA of the CDR3 is TGTGCCAGCAGTTCCTTAGTAGCGGGAGGCTGGTACGAGCAGTACTTC.

This clonotype was observed once. This chain connects TRBV7-8 to TRBJ2-1; no definite D call. The germline gives CDR1 SGHVS, CDR2 FQNEAQ. The CDR3 covers 14 residues. The germline V and J ends were trimmed by 5 bases and 4 bases, with 12 bases remaining between them. The CDR3 loop is CASSPRPGYNEQFF. The CDR3 nucleotides are TGTGCCAGCAGCCCCAGGCCTGGGTACAATGAGCAGTTCTTC.

This clonotype was seen a few times. The rearrangement links TRBV7-2 to TRBJ2-7; 12 positions match TRBD2. Germline CDR1 is SGHTA and CDR2 is FQGNSA. The V segment lost 5 bases and the J segment 7 bases; nucleotides outside the gene matches: 6. This CDR3 contains 14 residues. The CDR3 reads CASSTTSGRTEQYF. DNA of the CDR3: TGTGCCAGCAGCACTACTAGCGGGAGGACAGAGCAGTACTTC.

This clonotype has at least ten counts. The chain combines TRBV19 with TRBJ1-5; maybe TRBD1 (5 bases). V was clipped by 5 bases and J by 0 bases, with 14 bases between them. Germline loops: CDR1 LNHDA, CDR2 SQIVND (reference sequence). This CDR3 is built from 16 residues. CDR3 residues: CASSPQGAYSNQPQHF. CDR3 in DNA: TGTGCCAGTAGTCCGCAGGGCGCCTATAGCAATCAGCCCCAGCATTTT.

The CDR3 bases are TGTGCCAGCAGTTTATCTATCACCCCGGCTGAAGAGACCCAGTACTTC. Protein: CASSLSITPAEETQYF. The rearrangement joins TRBV27 to TRBJ2-5; the D is unclear. There are 16 residues in the CDR3. CDR1 and CDR2 from the germline V gene are MNHEY and SMNVEV (reference sequence). Trimming removed 0 bases from V and 3 bases from J, with 14 bases in between.